Each of the 8 T cell receptor beta chains below was sequenced from the same sample in a study of Graves' ophthalmopathy and Graves' hyperthyroidism listed by TCRdb under 2018. Instrument on record: Illumina HiSeq 2000. For repertoire sequencing, the TCR beta CDR3 regions were amplified from RNA transcripts. The first round of RT-PCR was done with HTBI primers and the Qiagen OneStep RT-PCR kit, and was followed by a second round of multiplex PCR, then size selection and purification. Starting from the raw public reads, TCRdb applied fastp trimming at Q25, assembled clones with MiXCR and retained in-frame beta chains. Rows matching on CDR3 protein sequence are summarized as one entry with the most common DNA and genes. Here the sample has 200,000 to 250,000 distinct CDR3 sequences; around a fifth occur a single time. The ten most abundant clones make up roughly 44% of the sample. Sequences were obtained from peripheral blood. These receptors all come from a woman in her 50s with Graves' ophthalmopathy. Donor details come from another sample of the same person, matched by shared clones.

The chain recombines TRBV19 with TRBJ1-5, with 8 bases aligning to TRBD1. CDR1 and CDR2 (germline): LNHDA, SQIVND (reference sequence). Germline trimming cut 5 bases from V and 1 base from J; bases unmatched to any gene: 10. The CDR3 loop spans 17 amino acids. CDR3 DNA: TGTGCCAGTAGTGGCCGGGACAGGTCAACAAGCAATCAGCCCCAGCATTTT. Amino acids: CASSGRDRSTSNQPQHF.

This clonotype was picked up many times. The J gene is TRBJ1-2, the V gene TRBV12-3 or TRBV12-4, with a tentative D call TRBD1 (5 bases). V lost 8 bases and J lost 5, with 24 bases in between. This CDR3 is built from 16 residues. The CDR3 DNA follows: TGTGCCAGCTTTACCCTGGGGCAGTCACTATCTTATGGCTACACCTTC. This encodes CASFTLGQSLSYGYTF.

The chain uses TRBV28 and TRBJ2-7; D uncertain. The ends were cut back, 6 bases at V and 0 bases at J, with 15 bases in the middle. Germline V gives CDR1 MDHEN, CDR2 SYDVKM. The CDR3 is 15 amino acids. The CDR3 DNA follows: TGTGCCAGCAGCCAAGGACCCGCGAGCTCCTACGAGCAGTACTTC. Residues: CASSQGPASSYEQYF.

The chain uses TRBV12-3 or TRBV12-4 and TRBJ2-5; D may be TRBD2 (6 bases). The CDR3 runs to 12 residues. Trimming took off 7 bases at V and 5 bases at J, with 11 bases between the two ends. The CDR3 sequence is CASTHSGETQYF. CDR3 DNA: TGTGCCAGCACCCACAGCGGGGAGACCCAGTACTTC.

This clonotype has ten or more counts. The chain employs TRBV12-3 or TRBV12-4 and TRBJ1-5, with 10 bases lining up with TRBD1. Unmatched junction bases numbered 3, after V lost 5 bases and J lost 2 bases. This CDR3 has 15 amino acids. The CDR3 DNA is TGTGCCAGCAGTGGCGGGACAGGGGGCAATCAGCCCCAGCATTTT. Its translation: CASSGGTGGNQPQHF.

This clonotype was detected many times. The chain's CDR3 is CASSVVAGAEQYF. The CDR3 nucleotides read TGTGCCAGCAGCGTAGTGGCAGGGGCCGAGCAGTACTTC. The V call is TRBV9, the J call TRBJ2-7; D may be TRBD1 (6 bases). V was cut by 0 bases and J by 6 bases, with 10 bases left in between. This CDR3 contains 13 residues. Germline CDR1 SGDLS, CDR2 YYNGEE.

This clonotype appeared many times. The genes are TRBV12-3 or TRBV12-4 and TRBJ2-6; D might be TRBD2 (5 bases). The V end lost 4 bases, the J end lost 0 bases, and 10 bases lay between the germline ends. This CDR3 has 16 residues. CDR3 nucleotides: TGTGCCAGCAGTTCGGACTTTTACTCTGGGGCCAACGTCCTGACTTTC. This codes for CASSSDFYSGANVLTF.

This clonotype was seen only a few times. The junction does not match germline at one end; this may be a read error. This rearrangement joins TRBV19 to TRBJ2-5; 10 bases map to TRBD2. The CDR3 extends over 14 amino acids. Germline lookup yields CDR1 LNHDA and CDR2 SQIVND (reference sequence). The CDR3 region is CASSTSGRLETQYF. CDR3 bases: TGTGCCAGTAGTACTAGCGGGAGATTGGAGACTCAGTACTTC.